This TCR beta chain originates from a study of OX40 agonist ivuxolimab in advanced cancers. With regard to the full study: Ivuxolimab was an agonistic, fully human IgG2 monoclonal antibody directed against OX40 (CD134), a costimulatory receptor. In the dose-escalation cohort, roughly 80% of patients were male, and the mean age was approximately 60 years, with a range of about 23 to 90. Of the approximately 50 dose-escalation patients, hepatocellular carcinoma was present in approximately 20, melanoma in roughly 15, renal cell carcinoma in 9 and head and neck cancer in 9. Partial responses occurred in three dose-escalation patients, of whom one had hepatocellular carcinoma and two had cutaneous melanoma. Peripheral TCRbeta sequencing aimed to test whether ivuxolimab altered TCR sequence diversity and caused clonal T-cell expansion. Intravenous ivuxolimab was administered to patients every 2 weeks at six dose levels: 0.01, 0.1, 0.3, 1.5, 3 and 10 mg/kg. Patients were allowed to have had prior anti-PD-1, anti-PD-L1 or anti-CTLA-4 therapy, and approximately 40% of the dose-escalation patients had been treated with checkpoint inhibitors. The paper covers the monotherapy dose-escalation part of the phase I ivuxolimab trial, which included N of about 56 patients.

Genomic DNA was isolated from the sorted cells so that the TCRbeta CDR3 region could be sequenced. The immunoSEQ Assay was used for sequencing of TCRbeta CDR3 regions. This immuneACCESS table, as held by TCRdb, lists in-frame sequences with V and J called but not all clones. Of the missing ones, under half trace to an unresolved V gene in checked studies; the others have no known cause. The sample profile shows about 83,000 clones; 80% to 90% of them were found once. Jointly, the top ten make up roughly 1.7% of the sample. The trial excluded patients who had a history of autoimmune disease or who were on systemic immunosuppression. Peripheral blood for TCR sequencing was collected from all dose cohorts at baseline, on cycle 4 day 1, and on cycle 7 day 1. Samples were obtained from an open-label, multicenter, first-in-human phase I dose-escalation trial of ivuxolimab. Adults with locally advanced or metastatic head and neck squamous cell, hepatocellular, melanoma or renal cell carcinoma were enrolled in the trial. CD4+ and CD8+ T cells were sorted separately from peripheral blood before TCR sequencing.

Study-wide findings and limitations: Low levels of normalized T-cell clonal expansion were also seen in some patients who did not respond. The antigen specificity of the clonally expanded peripheral T cells was not determined. Clonal expansion of both CD4+ and CD8+ blood T cells was observed from baseline to week 6 at doses 0.1 to 3.0 mg/kg. On average, CD8+ T cells showed more expanded clones than CD4+ T cells after ivuxolimab. In the 0.1-3.0 mg/kg groups, partial responders had among the lowest normalized peripheral clonal expansion, particularly in CD8+ T cells.

The CDR3 numbers 15 residues from cysteine through phenylalanine. Of all the DNA, just the CDR3 is kept, 45 bases in frame from base 1. The germline V gene sets CDR1 to KGHSH and CDR2 to LQKENI. V sheds 6 bases and J sheds 5 bases, leaving 19 bases between their ends. Details on this clone: No antigen is known for it. Per-base quality was not reported, and no clone a single base away is much larger than it.

The sequence links TRBV18 to TRBJ1-1; the D region possibly corresponds to TRBD1 (5 bases align). This sequence was found in an adult with an advanced solid tumor such as melanoma, head and neck, liver or kidney cancer. This specimen consisted of CD4+ or CD8+ T cells sorted from blood, obtained in a trial of the OX40 agonist ivuxolimab. The DNA reads as follows: TGTGCCAGCTCCCCTGGCGAGGGGTCGGGAACTGAAGCTTTCTTT. The resulting protein is CASSPGEGSGTEAFF.